The clone carrying this TCR beta chain was counted between two and nine times. Germline loops: CDR1 MNHEY, CDR2 SMNVEV (reference sequence). V was shortened by 7 bases and J by 4 bases, with 10 bases between the two germline ends. The CDR3 spans 12 residues. It was with a sample-barcoded 5' primer and a J-beta primer mix that a second PCR of roughly 6 to 12 cycles was run. Each cDNA molecule received a tag from a template-switch adaptor that had 12 random nucleotides. MiXCR was run by TCRdb on the 5' RACE reads, yielding one entry per CDR3 protein. The profile shows 600,000 to 900,000 distinct CDR3 sequences, 20% to 30% of them singletons. The data belong to a study of blood T cells in healthy people across ages. The same sample was also used in a study of T cells of mothers and their children.

Sequencing was carried out using blood. The TCR was taken from a boy aged 10-17 years in good health. The genes are TRBV27 and TRBJ1-2, with D tentatively TRBD1 (5 bases). CDR3 region: CASKDSSYGYTF. CDR3 coding DNA: TGTGCCAGCAAAGACAGCTCCTATGGCTACACCTTC.